The T cell receptor beta chain described here comes from a study of blood T cell repertoires in COVID-19. Measured with immunoSEQ multiplex PCR; TCRdb has only the in-frame clones, and not every one. Among about 320,000 clones listed, approximately 88% were seen once. This receptor was taken from a woman aged 18-30 years who had recovered from COVID-19. Sequenced input: PBMCs or T cells enriched from blood (not recorded which).

The CDR3 bases are TGTGCCAGCAGCTTGTCAACGGGGGGGCGTCCTAATGAGCAGTTCTTC. This gives the protein CASSLSTGGRPNEQFF. The J gene is TRBJ2-1, the V gene TRBV5-4; 8 bases match TRBD2. The V gene end was trimmed by 1 base and the J gene end by 7 bases; junction bases not matched to a gene: 10. This CDR3 has 16 residues. Germline CDR1 is SGHNT and CDR2 is YYREEE (reference sequence).